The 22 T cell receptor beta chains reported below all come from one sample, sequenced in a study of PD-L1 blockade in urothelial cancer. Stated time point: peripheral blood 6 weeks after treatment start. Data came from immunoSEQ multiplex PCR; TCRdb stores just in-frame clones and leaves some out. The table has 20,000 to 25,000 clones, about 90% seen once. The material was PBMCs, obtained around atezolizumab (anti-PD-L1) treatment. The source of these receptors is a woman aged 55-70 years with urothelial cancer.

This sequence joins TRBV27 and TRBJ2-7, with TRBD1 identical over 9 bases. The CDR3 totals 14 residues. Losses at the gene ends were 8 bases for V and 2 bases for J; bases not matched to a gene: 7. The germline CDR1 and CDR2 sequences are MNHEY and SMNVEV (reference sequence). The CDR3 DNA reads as TGTGCCAGCGGCACCGGGACAGGGACCTACGAGCAGTACTTC. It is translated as CASGTGTGTYEQYF.

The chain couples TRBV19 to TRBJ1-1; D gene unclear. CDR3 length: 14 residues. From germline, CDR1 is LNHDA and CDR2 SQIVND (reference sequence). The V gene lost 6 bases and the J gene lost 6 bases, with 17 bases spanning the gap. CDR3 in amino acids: CASSREDLGAEAFF. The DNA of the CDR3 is TGTGCCAGTAGCCGGGAGGATCTTGGAGCTGAAGCTTTCTTT.

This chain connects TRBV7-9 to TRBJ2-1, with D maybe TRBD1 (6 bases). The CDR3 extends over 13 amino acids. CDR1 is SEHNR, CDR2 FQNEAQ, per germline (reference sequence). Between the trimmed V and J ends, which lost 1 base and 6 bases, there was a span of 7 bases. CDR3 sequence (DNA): TGTGCCAGCAGCTTAGGAGGGGGCAATGAGCAGTTCTTC. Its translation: CASSLGGGNEQFF. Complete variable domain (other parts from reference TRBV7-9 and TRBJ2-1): DTGVSQNPRHKITKRGQNVTFRCDPISEHNRLYWYRQTLGQGPEFLTYFQNEAQLEKSRLLSDRFSAERPKGSFSTLEIQRTEQGDSAMYLCASSLGGGNEQFFGPGTRLTVL.

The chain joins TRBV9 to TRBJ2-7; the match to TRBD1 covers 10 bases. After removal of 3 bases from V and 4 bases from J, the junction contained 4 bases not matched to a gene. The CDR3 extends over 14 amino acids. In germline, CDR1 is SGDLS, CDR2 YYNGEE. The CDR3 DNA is TGTGCCAGCAGCGCGGGACAGGGGAAATACGAGCAGTACTTC. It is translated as CASSAGQGKYEQYF.

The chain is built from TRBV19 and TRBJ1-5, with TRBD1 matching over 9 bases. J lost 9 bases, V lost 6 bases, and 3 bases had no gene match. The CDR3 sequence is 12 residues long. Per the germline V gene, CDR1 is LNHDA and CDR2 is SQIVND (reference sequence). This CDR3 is CASRQGARPQHF. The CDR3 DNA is TGTGCCAGTAGACAGGGGGCACGGCCCCAGCATTTT.

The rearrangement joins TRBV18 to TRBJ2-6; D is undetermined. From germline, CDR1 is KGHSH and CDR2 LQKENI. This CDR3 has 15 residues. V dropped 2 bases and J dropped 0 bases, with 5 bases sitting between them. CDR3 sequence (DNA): TGTGCCAGCTCACCAGGGCGCTCTGGGGCCAACGTCCTGACTTTC. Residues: CASSPGRSGANVLTF. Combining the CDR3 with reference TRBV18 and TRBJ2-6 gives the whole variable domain NAGVMQNPRHLVRRRGQEARLRCSPMKGHSHVYWYRQLPEEGLKFMVYLQKENIIDESGMPKERFSAEFPKEGPSILRIQQVVRGDSAAYFCASSPGRSGANVLTFGAGSRLTVL.

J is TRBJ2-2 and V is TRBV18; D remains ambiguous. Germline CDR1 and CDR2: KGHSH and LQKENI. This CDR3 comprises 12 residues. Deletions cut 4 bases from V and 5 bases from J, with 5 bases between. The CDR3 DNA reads TGTGCCAGCTCACAATTAACCGGGGAGCTGTTTTTT. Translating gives CASSQLTGELFF.

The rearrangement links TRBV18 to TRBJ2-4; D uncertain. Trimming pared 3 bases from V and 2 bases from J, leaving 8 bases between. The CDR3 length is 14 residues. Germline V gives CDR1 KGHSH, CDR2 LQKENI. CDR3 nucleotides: TGTGCCAGCTCACCCCAGGCAACCAAAAACATTCAGTACTTC. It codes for CASSPQATKNIQYF.

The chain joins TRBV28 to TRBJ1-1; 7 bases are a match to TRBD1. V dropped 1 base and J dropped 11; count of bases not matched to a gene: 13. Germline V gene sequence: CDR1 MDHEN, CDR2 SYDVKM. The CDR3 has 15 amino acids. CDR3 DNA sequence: TGTGCCAGCAGTTTATTTCACCGGACAGGCCGGAACGCTTTCTTT. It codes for CASSLFHRTGRNAFF.

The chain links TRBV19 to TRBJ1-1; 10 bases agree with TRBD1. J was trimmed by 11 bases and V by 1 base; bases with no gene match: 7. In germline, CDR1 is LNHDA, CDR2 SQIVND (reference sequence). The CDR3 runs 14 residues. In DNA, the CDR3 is TGTGCCAGTAGTATAGTATCTACGGGACAGGGGGCTTTCTTT. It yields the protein CASSIVSTGQGAFF.

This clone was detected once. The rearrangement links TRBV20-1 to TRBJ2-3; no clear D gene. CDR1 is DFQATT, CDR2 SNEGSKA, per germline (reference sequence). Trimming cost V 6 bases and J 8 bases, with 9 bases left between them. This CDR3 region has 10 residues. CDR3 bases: TGCAGTGCCACCCTCGGTACGCAGTATTTT. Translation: CSATLGTQYF.

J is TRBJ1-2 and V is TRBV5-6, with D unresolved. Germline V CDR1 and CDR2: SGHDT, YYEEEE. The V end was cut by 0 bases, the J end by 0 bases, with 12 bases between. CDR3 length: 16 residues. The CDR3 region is CASSLGAGTTNYGYTF. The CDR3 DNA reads TGTGCCAGCAGCTTGGGGGCGGGAACCACTAACTATGGCTACACCTTC.

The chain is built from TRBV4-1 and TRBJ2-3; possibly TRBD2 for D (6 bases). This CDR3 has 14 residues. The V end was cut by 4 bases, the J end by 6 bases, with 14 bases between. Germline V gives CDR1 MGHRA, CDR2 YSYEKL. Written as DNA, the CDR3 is TGCGCCAGCAGCCGGGGGGTTAGCGGTGATACGCAGTATTTT. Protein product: CASSRGVSGDTQYF.

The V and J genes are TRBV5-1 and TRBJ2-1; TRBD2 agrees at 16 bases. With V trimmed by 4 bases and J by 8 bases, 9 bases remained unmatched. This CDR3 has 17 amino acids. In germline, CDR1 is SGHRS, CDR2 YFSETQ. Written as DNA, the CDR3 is TGCGCCAGCAGCCCGGGGACTAGCGGGAGGGCCCGGTATGAGCAGTTCTTC. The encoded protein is CASSPGTSGRARYEQFF.

The chain's CDR3 is CASSSPSLGYGYTF. DNA of the CDR3: TGTGCCAGCAGCTCCCCAAGCCTCGGCTATGGCTACACCTTC. The chain joins TRBV7-9 to TRBJ1-2, with D uncertain. Germline CDR1 and CDR2: SEHNR and FQNEAQ (reference sequence). The CDR3 is 14 residues long. The V end lost 4 bases, the J end lost 4 bases, and 13 bases lay between the germline ends.

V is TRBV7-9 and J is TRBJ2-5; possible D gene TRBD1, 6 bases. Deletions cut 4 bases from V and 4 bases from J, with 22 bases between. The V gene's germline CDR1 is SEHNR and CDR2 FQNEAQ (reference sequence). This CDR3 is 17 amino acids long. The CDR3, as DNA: TGTGCCAGCAGCTCAGCTTTACAGGGTCGAGAGGCAGAGACCCAGTACTTC. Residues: CASSSALQGREAETQYF.

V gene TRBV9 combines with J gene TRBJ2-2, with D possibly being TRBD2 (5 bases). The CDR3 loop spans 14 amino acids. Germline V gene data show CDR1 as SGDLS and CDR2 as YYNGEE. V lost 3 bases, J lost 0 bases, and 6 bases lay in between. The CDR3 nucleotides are TGTGCCAGCAGCGGAGGGCCGAACACCGGGGAGCTGTTTTTT. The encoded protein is CASSGGPNTGELFF.

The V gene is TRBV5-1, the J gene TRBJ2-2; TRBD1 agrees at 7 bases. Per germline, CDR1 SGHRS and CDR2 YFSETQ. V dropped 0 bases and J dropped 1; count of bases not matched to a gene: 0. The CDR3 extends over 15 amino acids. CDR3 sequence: CASSLGQGNTGELFF. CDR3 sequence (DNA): TGCGCCAGCAGCTTGGGACAGGGGAACACCGGGGAGCTGTTTTTT.

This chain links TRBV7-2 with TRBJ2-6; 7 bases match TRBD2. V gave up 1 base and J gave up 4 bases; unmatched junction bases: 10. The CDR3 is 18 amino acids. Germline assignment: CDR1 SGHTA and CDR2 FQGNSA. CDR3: CASSLVFLGGAGANVLTF. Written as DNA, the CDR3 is TGTGCCAGCAGCTTAGTATTTTTGGGAGGGGCCGGGGCCAACGTCCTGACTTTC.

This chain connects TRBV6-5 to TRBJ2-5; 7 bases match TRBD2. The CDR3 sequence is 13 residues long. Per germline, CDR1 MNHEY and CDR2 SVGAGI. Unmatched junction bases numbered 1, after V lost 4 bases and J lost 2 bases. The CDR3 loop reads CASSWGGQETQYF. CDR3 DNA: TGTGCCAGCAGTTGGGGAGGGCAAGAGACCCAGTACTTC.

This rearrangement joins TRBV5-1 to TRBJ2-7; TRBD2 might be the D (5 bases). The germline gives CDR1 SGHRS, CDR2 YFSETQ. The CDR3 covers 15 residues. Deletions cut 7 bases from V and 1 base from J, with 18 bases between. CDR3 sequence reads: CASQASAGGSYEQYF. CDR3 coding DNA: TGCGCCAGCCAAGCTTCGGCGGGTGGTTCCTACGAGCAGTACTTC. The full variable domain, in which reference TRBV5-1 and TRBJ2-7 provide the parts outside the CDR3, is KAGVTQTPRYLIKTRGQQVTLSCSPISGHRSVSWYQQTPGQGLQFLFEYFSETQRNKGNFPGRFSGRQFSNSRSEMNVSTLELGDSALYLCASQASAGGSYEQYFGPGTRLTVT.

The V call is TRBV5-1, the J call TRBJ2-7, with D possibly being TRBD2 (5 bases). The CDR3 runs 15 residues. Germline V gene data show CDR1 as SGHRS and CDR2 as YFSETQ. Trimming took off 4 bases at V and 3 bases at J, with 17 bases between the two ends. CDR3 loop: CASSPLWESSYEQYF. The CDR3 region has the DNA TGCGCCAGCAGCCCCCTGTGGGAGTCTAGCTACGAGCAGTACTTC.